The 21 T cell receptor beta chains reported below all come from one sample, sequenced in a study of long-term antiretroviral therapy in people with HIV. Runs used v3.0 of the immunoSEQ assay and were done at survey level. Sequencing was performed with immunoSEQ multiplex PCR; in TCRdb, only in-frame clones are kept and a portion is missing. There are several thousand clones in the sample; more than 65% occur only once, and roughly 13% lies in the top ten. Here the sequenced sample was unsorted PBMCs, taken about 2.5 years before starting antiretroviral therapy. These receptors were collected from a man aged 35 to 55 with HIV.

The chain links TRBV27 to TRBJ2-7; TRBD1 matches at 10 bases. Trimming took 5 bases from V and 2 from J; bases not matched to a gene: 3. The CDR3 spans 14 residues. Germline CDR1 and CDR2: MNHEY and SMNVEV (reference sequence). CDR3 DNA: TGTGCCAGCAGTCGGGGGACAGGGGCCTACGAGCAGTACTTC. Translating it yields CASSRGTGAYEQYF.

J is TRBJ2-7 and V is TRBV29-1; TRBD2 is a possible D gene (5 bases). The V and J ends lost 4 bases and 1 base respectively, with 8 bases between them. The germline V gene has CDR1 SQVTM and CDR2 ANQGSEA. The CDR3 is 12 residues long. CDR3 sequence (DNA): TGCAGCGTTGGGACTGAATCCTACGAGCAGTACTTC. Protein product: CSVGTESYEQYF.

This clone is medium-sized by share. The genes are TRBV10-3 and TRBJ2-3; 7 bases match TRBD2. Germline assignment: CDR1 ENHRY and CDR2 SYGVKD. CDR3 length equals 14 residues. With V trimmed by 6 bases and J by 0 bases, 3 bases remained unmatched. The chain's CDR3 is CAISLAASTDTQYF. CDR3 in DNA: TGTGCCATCAGCCTAGCGGCTAGCACAGATACGCAGTATTTT.

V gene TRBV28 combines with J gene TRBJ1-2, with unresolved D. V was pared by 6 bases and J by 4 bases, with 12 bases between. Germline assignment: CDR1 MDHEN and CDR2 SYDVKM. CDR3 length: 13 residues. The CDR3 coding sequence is TGTGCCAGCAGAACCGACACGCGCTATGGCTACACCTTC. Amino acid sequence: CASRTDTRYGYTF.

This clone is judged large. The CDR3 sequence: CASSQDGGAAKNIQYF. The CDR3 DNA is TGCGCCAGCAGCCAAGACGGGGGGGCAGCCAAAAACATTCAGTACTTC. The gene calls are TRBV4-1 and TRBJ2-4, with 8 positions matching TRBD2. After removal of 0 bases from V and 0 bases from J, the junction contained 1 base not matched to a gene. This CDR3 region has 16 residues. The germline gives CDR1 MGHRA, CDR2 YSYEKL.

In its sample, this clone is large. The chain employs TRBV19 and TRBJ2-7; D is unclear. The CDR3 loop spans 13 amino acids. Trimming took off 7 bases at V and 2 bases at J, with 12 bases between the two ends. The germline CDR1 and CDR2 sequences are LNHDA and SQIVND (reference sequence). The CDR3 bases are TGTGCCAGTAAGTTCTCAGGTACCTACGAGCAGTACTTC. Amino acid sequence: CASKFSGTYEQYF.

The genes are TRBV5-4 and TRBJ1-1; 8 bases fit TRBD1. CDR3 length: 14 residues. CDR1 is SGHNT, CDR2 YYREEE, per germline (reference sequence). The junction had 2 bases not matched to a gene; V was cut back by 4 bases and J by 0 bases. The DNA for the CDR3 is TGTGCCAGCAGCCCAGGGGGCGTGAACACTGAAGCTTTCTTT. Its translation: CASSPGGVNTEAFF.

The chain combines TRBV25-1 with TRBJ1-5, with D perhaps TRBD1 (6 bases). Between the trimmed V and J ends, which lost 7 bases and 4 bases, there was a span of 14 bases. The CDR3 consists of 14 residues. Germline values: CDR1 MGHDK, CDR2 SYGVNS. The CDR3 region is CASTAPGQNQPQHF. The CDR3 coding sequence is TGTGCCAGCACCGCCCCGGGACAAAATCAGCCCCAGCATTTT.

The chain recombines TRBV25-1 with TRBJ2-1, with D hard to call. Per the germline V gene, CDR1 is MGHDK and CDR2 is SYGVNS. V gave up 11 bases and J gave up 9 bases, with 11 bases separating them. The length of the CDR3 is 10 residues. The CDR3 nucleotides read TGTGCCTTGACGTGTGGTGAGCAGTTCTTC. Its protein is CALTCGEQFF.

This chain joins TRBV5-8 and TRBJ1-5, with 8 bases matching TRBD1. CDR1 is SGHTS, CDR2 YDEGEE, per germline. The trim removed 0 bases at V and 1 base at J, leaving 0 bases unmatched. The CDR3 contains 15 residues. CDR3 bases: TGTGCCAGCAGCTTGGGACAGGGGAGCAATCAGCCCCAGCATTTT. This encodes CASSLGQGSNQPQHF.

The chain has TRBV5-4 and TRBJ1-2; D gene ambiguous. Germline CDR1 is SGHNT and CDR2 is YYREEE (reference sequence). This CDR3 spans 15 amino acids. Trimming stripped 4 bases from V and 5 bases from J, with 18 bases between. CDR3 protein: CASSPGWVDGYGYTF. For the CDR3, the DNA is TGTGCCAGCAGCCCCGGTTGGGTAGACGGATATGGCTACACCTTC.

Here the CDR3 DNA reads TGTGCCAGCACCATTGCACCCGGAGGAGCTAACTATGGCTACACCTTC. It codes for CASTIAPGGANYGYTF. The V call is TRBV6-6, the J call TRBJ1-2; D gene unclear. Trimming pared 7 bases from V and 0 bases from J, leaving 18 bases between. There are 16 residues in the CDR3. Germline CDR1 and CDR2: MNHNY and SVGAGI (reference sequence).

In nucleotides, the CDR3 is TGTGCCAGCTCACCTCGGACAAGCCAGGGTCATCAGCCCCAGCATTTT. Its protein is CASSPRTSQGHQPQHF. This chain joins TRBV18 and TRBJ1-5; weak D call: TRBD1 (5 bases). CDR3 length equals 16 residues. The germline V and J ends were trimmed by 3 bases and 5 bases, with 17 bases remaining between them. Germline assignment: CDR1 KGHSH and CDR2 LQKENI.

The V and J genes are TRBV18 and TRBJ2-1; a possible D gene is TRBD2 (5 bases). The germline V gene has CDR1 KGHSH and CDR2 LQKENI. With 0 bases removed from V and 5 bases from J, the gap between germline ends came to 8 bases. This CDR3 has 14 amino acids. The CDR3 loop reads CASSPPSGDNEQFF. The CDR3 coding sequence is TGTGCCAGCTCACCACCGAGCGGAGACAATGAGCAGTTCTTC.

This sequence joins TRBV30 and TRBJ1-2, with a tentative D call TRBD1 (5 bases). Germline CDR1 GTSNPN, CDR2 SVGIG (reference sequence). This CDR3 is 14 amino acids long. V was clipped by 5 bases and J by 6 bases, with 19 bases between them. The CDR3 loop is CAWGDGRRGNGYTF. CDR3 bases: TGTGCCTGGGGGGACGGTAGACGTGGAAATGGCTACACCTTC.

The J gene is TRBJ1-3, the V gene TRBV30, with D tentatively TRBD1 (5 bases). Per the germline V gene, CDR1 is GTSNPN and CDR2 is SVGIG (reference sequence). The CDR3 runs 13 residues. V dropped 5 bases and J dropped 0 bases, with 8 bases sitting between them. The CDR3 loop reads CAWAGSSGNTIYF. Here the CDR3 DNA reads TGTGCCTGGGCAGGGAGCTCTGGAAACACCATATATTTT.

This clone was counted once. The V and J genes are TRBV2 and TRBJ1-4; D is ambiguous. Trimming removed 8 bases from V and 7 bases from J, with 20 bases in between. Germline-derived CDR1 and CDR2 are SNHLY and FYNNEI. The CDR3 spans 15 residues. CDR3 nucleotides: TGTGCCAGCCAACCGGGGAACTATTGGGGTGAAAAACTGTTTTTT. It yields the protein CASQPGNYWGEKLFF. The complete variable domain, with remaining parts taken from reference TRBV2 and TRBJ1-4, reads EPEVTQTPSHQVTQMGQEVILRCVPISNHLYFYWYRQILGQKVEFLVSFYNNEISEKSEIFDDQFSVERPDGSNFTLKIRSTKLEDSAMYFCASQPGNYWGEKLFFGSGTQLSVL.

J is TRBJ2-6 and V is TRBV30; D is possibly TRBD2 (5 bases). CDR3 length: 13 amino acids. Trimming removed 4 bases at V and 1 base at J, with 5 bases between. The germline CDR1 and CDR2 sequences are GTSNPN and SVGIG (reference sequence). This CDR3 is CAWTGSGANVLTF. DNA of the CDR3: TGTGCCTGGACGGGGTCTGGGGCCAACGTCCTGACTTTC.

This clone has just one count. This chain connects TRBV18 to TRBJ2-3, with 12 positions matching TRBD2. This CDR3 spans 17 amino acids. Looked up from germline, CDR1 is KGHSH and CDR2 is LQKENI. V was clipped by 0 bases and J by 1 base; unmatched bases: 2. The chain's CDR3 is CASSPPPSGGGTDTQYF. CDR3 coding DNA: TGTGCCAGCTCACCACCGCCTAGCGGGGGGGGCACAGATACGCAGTATTTT.

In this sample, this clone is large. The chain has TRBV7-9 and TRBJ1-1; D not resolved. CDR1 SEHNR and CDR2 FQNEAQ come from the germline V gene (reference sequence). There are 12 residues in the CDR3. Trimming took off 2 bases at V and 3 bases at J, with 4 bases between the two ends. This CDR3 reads CASSLRYTEAFF. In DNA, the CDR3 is TGTGCCAGCAGCTTAAGGTACACTGAAGCTTTCTTT.

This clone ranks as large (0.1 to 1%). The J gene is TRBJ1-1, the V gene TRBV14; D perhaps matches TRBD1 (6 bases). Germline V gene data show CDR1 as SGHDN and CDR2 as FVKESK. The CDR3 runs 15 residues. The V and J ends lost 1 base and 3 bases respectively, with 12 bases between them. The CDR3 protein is CASSQGWGADTEAFF. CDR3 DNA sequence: TGTGCCAGCAGCCAAGGATGGGGGGCCGACACTGAAGCTTTCTTT.